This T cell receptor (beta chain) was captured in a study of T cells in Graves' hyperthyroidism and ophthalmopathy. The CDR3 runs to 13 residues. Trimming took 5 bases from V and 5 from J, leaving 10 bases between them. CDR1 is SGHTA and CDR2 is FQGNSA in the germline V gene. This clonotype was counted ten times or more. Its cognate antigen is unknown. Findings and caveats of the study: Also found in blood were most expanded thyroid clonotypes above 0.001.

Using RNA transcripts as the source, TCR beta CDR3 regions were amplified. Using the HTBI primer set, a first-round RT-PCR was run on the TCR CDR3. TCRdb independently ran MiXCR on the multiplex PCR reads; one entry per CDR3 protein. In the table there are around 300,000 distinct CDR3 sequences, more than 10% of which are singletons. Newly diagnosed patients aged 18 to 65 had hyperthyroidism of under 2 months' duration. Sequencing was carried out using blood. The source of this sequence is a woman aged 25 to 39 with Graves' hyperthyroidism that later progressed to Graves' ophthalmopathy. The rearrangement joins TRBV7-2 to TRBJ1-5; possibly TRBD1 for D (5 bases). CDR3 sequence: CASSRDGDQPQHF. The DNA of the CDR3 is TGTGCCAGCAGCCGGGACGGGGATCAGCCCCAGCATTTT.